This section outlines one T cell receptor beta chain sequence together with its context. TCRdb's table, derived via immunoSEQ multiplex PCR, lists solely in-frame clones and lacks some. There are around 290,000 clones in the sample; roughly 90% occur only once, and around 13% lies in the top ten. The CDR3 totals 15 residues. J was trimmed by 5 bases and V by 3 bases; bases with no gene match: 11. Germline CDR1 is DFQATT and CDR2 is SNEGSKA (reference sequence). The entry originates in a study of blood T cell repertoires in COVID-19. The sample taken for sequencing was peripheral blood. J is TRBJ2-7 and V is TRBV20-1; TRBD1 aligns across 9 bases. The receptor comes from a woman aged 70-85 years with COVID-19, enrolled during active disease. CDR3 nucleotides: TGCAGTGCTAGTAGTCCCTGGACAGGGGAGGACGAGCAGTACTTC. This gives the protein CSASSPWTGEDEQYF.